These 9 T cell receptor beta chains originate from one sample sequenced in a study of shared clonotypes between healthy human individuals. Assay: immunoSEQ multiplex PCR; the TCRdb copy retains only in-frame clones and omits some. This sample yields roughly 700,000 clones, of which approximately 79% are seen a single time; roughly 1.7% belongs to the top ten. Sequenced input: memory CD4+ T cells sorted from blood. The subset denotes: CD45RA-negative fraction. Receptor source: a woman aged 25 to 39 in good health.

The chain recombines TRBV11-2 with TRBJ2-1, with D possibly matching TRBD1 (5 bases). This CDR3 region has 15 residues. V was cut by 5 bases and J by 3 bases, with 14 bases left in between. CDR1 is SGHAT and CDR2 is FQNNGV in the germline V gene. The CDR3 DNA sequence: TGTGCCAGCAGCCGGTCAGGGATCGGCTACAATGAGCAGTTCTTC. This gives the protein CASSRSGIGYNEQFF.

This clone occurred once. The V and J genes are TRBV28 and TRBJ2-7; possible D gene TRBD2, 6 bases. With 5 bases removed from V and 7 bases from J, the gap between germline ends came to 18 bases. The CDR3 contains 14 residues. Germline V gives CDR1 MDHEN, CDR2 SYDVKM. The CDR3 spells CASSRYTGTREQYF. DNA for the CDR3: TGTGCCAGCAGTCGATATACCGGGACTCGGGAGCAGTACTTC. Using reference TRBV28 and TRBJ2-7 for the parts outside the CDR3, the full variable domain is DVKVTQSSRYLVKRTGEKVFLECVQDMDHENMFWYRQDPGLGLRLIYFSYDVKMKEKGDIPEGYSVSREKKERFSLILESASTNQTSMYLCASSRYTGTREQYFGPGTRLTVT.

The table lists this clone with a few counts. The chain recombines TRBV28 with TRBJ1-5; D not resolved. The CDR3 totals 14 residues. The ends were cut back, 4 bases at V and 6 bases at J, with 13 bases in the middle. Germline-derived CDR1 and CDR2 are MDHEN and SYDVKM. CDR3 sequence reads: CASSSSGRSQPQHF. The CDR3 nucleotides read TGTGCCAGCAGTTCATCGGGGAGGAGTCAGCCCCAGCATTTT.

The chain is built from TRBV6-1 and TRBJ2-7; TRBD1 is a possible D gene (6 bases). Trimming shortened V by 7 bases and J by 6 bases, and 19 bases separated the two germline ends. CDR3 size: 14 residues. Germline-derived CDR1 and CDR2 are MNHNS and SASEGT. CDR3 nucleotide sequence: TGTGCCAGCATCCAGACAGGCCTTTTGGGCGAGCAGTACTTC. It encodes CASIQTGLLGEQYF.

A few counts support this clone. The chain is built from TRBV16 and TRBJ2-2; D remains ambiguous. The length of the CDR3 is 13 residues. Trimming left V 0 bases short and J 7 bases short, with 6 bases between. Germline V gene sequence: CDR1 KGHSY, CDR2 FQNENV. The CDR3 coding sequence is TGTGCCAGCAGCCAATCAAGTCACGGGGAGCTGTTTTTT. Translated: CASSQSSHGELFF.

The rearrangement uses TRBV6-1 and TRBJ2-2; 10 bases agree with TRBD2. This CDR3 comprises 14 residues. CDR1 and CDR2 from the germline V gene are MNHNS and SASEGT. J was trimmed by 5 bases and V by 8 bases; bases with no gene match: 5. CDR3 sequence reads: CASRLAGWTGELFF. DNA of the CDR3: TGTGCCAGCCGACTAGCGGGTTGGACCGGGGAGCTGTTTTTT.

The chain has TRBV2 and TRBJ1-5; D perhaps matches TRBD1 (6 bases). Trimming shortened V by 6 bases and J by 8 bases, and 14 bases separated the two germline ends. This CDR3 has 13 residues. Germline V gene data show CDR1 as SNHLY and CDR2 as FYNNEI. CDR3 bases: TGTGCCAGCAGAAGACAGGCGGCCGAGCCCCAGCATTTT. It yields the protein CASRRQAAEPQHF.

The chain couples TRBV7-3 to TRBJ2-1; D call uncertain. V lost 2 bases, J lost 6 bases, and 8 bases lay in between. CDR1 SGHTA and CDR2 FQGTGA come from the germline V gene. There are 13 residues in the CDR3. CDR3 region: CASSLGPSNEQFF. Here the CDR3 DNA reads TGTGCCAGCAGCTTAGGGCCCAGCAATGAGCAGTTCTTC.

This clone was seen only a few times. The chain links TRBV7-8 to TRBJ1-2, with 12 bases matching TRBD1. J lost 8 bases, V lost 4 bases, and 14 bases had no gene match. Germline CDR1 SGHVS, CDR2 FQNEAQ. This CDR3 contains 17 residues. CDR3 DNA sequence: TGTGCCAGCAGCTCAAAAACCCCGGGACAGGGGGCTGGGGGCTACACCTTC. Encoded protein: CASSSKTPGQGAGGYTF.